This passage covers 7 T cell receptor beta chains from one sample sequenced in a study of T cells after yellow fever vaccination. TCRdb independently ran MiXCR on the 5' RACE reads; one entry per CDR3 protein. The profile covers 65,000 to 90,000 distinct CDR3 sequences, with less than 15% appearing a single time and around 24% taken by the ten largest. Sequences were derived from CD8+ T cells not binding an NS4B(214-222) dextramer, sorted from PBMCs, sampled approximately 22 days after the first yellow fever vaccination. These receptors were collected from a young man who received the YFV17D yellow fever vaccine.

A few counts support this clonotype. This chain joins TRBV14 and TRBJ2-7, with 10 bases matching TRBD1. CDR3 length: 12 residues. CDR1 and CDR2 (germline): SGHDN, FVKESK. Trimming at V came to 9 bases and at J to 6 bases, leaving 5 bases not matched to a gene. CDR3: CASSTGGGEQYF. For the CDR3, the DNA is TGTGCCAGTTCGACAGGGGGCGGCGAGCAGTACTTC.

J is TRBJ1-1 and V is TRBV11-2, with TRBD1 matching 9 bases. Germline V gene sequence: CDR1 SGHAT, CDR2 FQNNGV. V was clipped by 5 bases and J by 0 bases; unmatched bases: 13. The CDR3 is 18 amino acids. CDR3 in amino acids: CASSDRTGAYTVNTEAFF. As DNA, the CDR3 is TGTGCCAGCAGCGACCGGACAGGGGCGTACACTGTGAACACTGAAGCTTTCTTT.

This clonotype was picked up a small number of times. The chain is built from TRBV5-1 and TRBJ1-1; D unresolved. V was cut by 5 bases and J by 1 base, with 9 bases left in between. CDR3 size: 13 residues. CDR1 SGHRS and CDR2 YFSETQ come from the germline V gene. The CDR3 DNA is TGCGCCAGCAGAATTCAGAGGAACACTGAAGCTTTCTTT. Protein product: CASRIQRNTEAFF.

The V gene is TRBV28, the J gene TRBJ1-5; no reliable D call. The CDR3 totals 14 residues. CDR1 is MDHEN and CDR2 is SYDVKM in the germline V gene. Trimming took off 8 bases at V and 0 bases at J, with 11 bases between the two ends. CDR3 coding DNA: TGTGCCAGCGCCTTTGACTATAGCAATCAGCCCCAGCATTTT. It yields the protein CASAFDYSNQPQHF.

The chain employs TRBV7-3 and TRBJ2-3; D is possibly TRBD2 (6 bases). The CDR3 has 13 residues. Deletions cut 5 bases from V and 4 bases from J, with 10 bases between. Germline CDR1 SGHTA, CDR2 FQGTGA. CDR3 in amino acids: CASSPSGADTQYF. CDR3 nucleotides: TGTGCCAGCAGCCCCTCGGGGGCAGATACGCAGTATTTT.

This clonotype was counted only a few times. V and J are TRBV11-1 and TRBJ2-2; perhaps TRBD1 as D (6 bases). The CDR3 extends over 16 amino acids. Between the trimmed V and J ends, which lost 6 bases and 7 bases, there was a span of 21 bases. Per germline, CDR1 SGHAT and CDR2 FQDESV (reference sequence). CDR3 amino acids: CASSFSETGRGGELFF. The CDR3 nucleotides are TGTGCCAGCAGTTTCTCGGAGACAGGCAGAGGCGGGGAGCTGTTTTTT.

V is TRBV4-3 and J is TRBJ2-3; maybe TRBD2 (6 bases). The CDR3 consists of 16 residues. Between the trimmed V and J ends, which lost 0 bases and 1 base, there was a span of 11 bases. Germline V gives CDR1 LGHNA, CDR2 YSLEER. The CDR3 region has the DNA TGCGCCAGCAGCCAAGAACGGGGGTTAGGCACAGATACGCAGTATTTT. Translating it yields CASSQERGLGTDTQYF.